The next 12 T cell receptor beta chains were all read from a single sample in a study of blood T cell repertoires in COVID-19. Using immunoSEQ multiplex PCR, the repertoire was profiled, and TCRdb retains in-frame clones only, with some absent. In the table there are about 170,000 clones, roughly 85% of which are singletons. Sequencing was done on a sample of peripheral blood. The receptors shown here come from an elderly woman with acute or convalescent COVID-19.

The gene calls are TRBV4-1 and TRBJ2-1; 7 bases fit TRBD2. The CDR3 spans 15 residues. Germline trimming cut 3 bases from V and 5 bases from J; bases unmatched to any gene: 7. From germline, CDR1 is MGHRA and CDR2 YSYEKL. The CDR3 sequence is CASSQTTSRNNEQFF. In DNA form, the CDR3 reads TGCGCCAGCAGCCAGACGACTAGCAGAAACAATGAGCAGTTCTTC.

V usage is TRBV11-2 and J usage is TRBJ2-2, with D possibly matching TRBD1 (6 bases). The V and J ends lost 5 bases and 1 base respectively, with 17 bases between them. The CDR3 is 17 amino acids. The germline V gene encodes CDR1 SGHAT and CDR2 FQNNGV. The CDR3 loop reads CASSLIWGHLNTGELFF. CDR3 bases: TGTGCCAGCAGCCTAATTTGGGGACACTTGAACACCGGGGAGCTGTTTTTT.

The chain carries TRBV5-8 and TRBJ1-4; tentatively, D is TRBD1 (6 bases). There are 17 residues in the CDR3. The germline gives CDR1 SGHTS, CDR2 YDEGEE. V gave up 0 bases and J gave up 0 bases, with 12 bases separating them. CDR3 in amino acids: CASSLGQGTTTNEKLFF. Written as DNA, the CDR3 is TGTGCCAGCAGCTTGGGGCAGGGGACCACAACTAATGAAAAACTGTTTTTT.

The table lists this clone with a count of one. This chain joins TRBV9 and TRBJ2-5, with TRBD2 matching 7 bases. The CDR3 consists of 15 residues. Trimming removed 5 bases from V and 1 base from J; junction bases left unmatched: 8. CDR1 and CDR2 (germline): SGDLS, YYNGEE. CDR3 sequence: CASSKSGGGQETQYF. CDR3 sequence (DNA): TGTGCCAGCAGTAAGTCCGGCGGGGGCCAAGAGACCCAGTACTTC.

This sequence joins TRBV2 and TRBJ2-7; 9 bases fit TRBD2. This CDR3 is 15 amino acids long. Germline CDR1 reads SNHLY; CDR2 reads FYNNEI. J lost 2 bases, V lost 2 bases, and 4 bases had no gene match. CDR3 in amino acids: CASSERREGPYEQYF. CDR3 DNA sequence: TGTGCCAGCAGTGAACGGCGGGAGGGCCCCTACGAGCAGTACTTC.

The chain is built from TRBV19 and TRBJ2-2; 9 nucleotides line up with TRBD2. This CDR3 has 16 residues. J lost 7 bases, V lost 4 bases, and 10 bases had no gene match. CDR1 LNHDA and CDR2 SQIVND come from the germline V gene (reference sequence). The chain's CDR3 is CASSSGGALSGGELFF. In DNA form, the CDR3 reads TGTGCCAGTAGTAGCGGGGGGGCCCTATCTGGCGGGGAGCTGTTTTTT.

This chain joins TRBV2 and TRBJ2-3; TRBD2 matches at 7 bases. The CDR3 loop spans 15 amino acids. Trimming at V came to 8 bases and at J to 10 bases, leaving 18 bases not matched to a gene. Per the germline V gene, CDR1 is SNHLY and CDR2 is FYNNEI. The CDR3 reads CASSGLADTAKAQYF. DNA for the CDR3: TGTGCCAGCTCGGGCCTAGCGGACACCGCCAAGGCGCAGTATTTT.

This clone appeared a few times. This chain connects TRBV18 to TRBJ1-2; 7 bases agree with TRBD1. Germline V CDR1 and CDR2: KGHSH, LQKENI. There are 17 residues in the CDR3. J gave up 5 bases and V 6 bases, and 18 bases lay outside the gene matches. The chain's CDR3 is CASSPTVETGPSYGYTF. The CDR3 coding sequence is TGTGCCAGCTCCCCTACCGTTGAGACAGGGCCATCTTATGGCTACACCTTC.

The V call is TRBV12-5, the J call TRBJ1-5; no definite D call. CDR1 LGHNT and CDR2 FRNRAP come from the germline V gene. The ends were cut back, 2 bases at V and 6 bases at J, with 8 bases in the middle. The CDR3 sequence is 13 residues long. In nucleotides, the CDR3 is TGTGCTAGTGGTTTGAGTGCGCGTCAGCCCCAGCATTTT. It translates to CASGLSARQPQHF.

V gene TRBV3-1 (or the pseudogene TRBV3-2) combines with J gene TRBJ2-7; 7 bases map to TRBD1. The CDR3 spans 13 residues. The V gene's germline CDR1 is LGHDT and CDR2 YNNKEL (reference sequence). With V trimmed by 6 bases and J by 10 bases, 12 bases remained unmatched. CDR3 bases: TGTGCCAGCAGTAACTACGACAGGGCCGGACAGTACTTC. This encodes CASSNYDRAGQYF.

The gene calls are TRBV3-1 (or the pseudogene TRBV3-2) and TRBJ2-7; 7 bases agree with TRBD2. Unmatched junction bases numbered 6, after V lost 3 bases and J lost 4 bases. This CDR3 region has 14 residues. The germline V gene encodes CDR1 LGHDT and CDR2 YNNKEL (reference sequence). The CDR3 loop is CASSHGGGPYEQYF. The CDR3, as DNA: TGTGCCAGCAGCCATGGCGGGGGACCATACGAGCAGTACTTC.

The genes are TRBV29-1 and TRBJ1-1; 10 bases are a match to TRBD1. The CDR3 is 16 amino acids. V lost 0 bases to trimming and J lost 0 bases; unmatched junction nucleotides: 4. CDR1 is SQVTM, CDR2 ANQGSEA, per germline. Written as DNA, the CDR3 is TGCAGCGTTGAAGATCGACAGGGGGCCATGAACACTGAAGCTTTCTTT. This gives the protein CSVEDRQGAMNTEAFF.